The 10 T cell receptor beta chains below were found in one sample sequenced in a study of early T cells in non-severe SARS-CoV-2 infection. TCRdb reanalysed the 5' RACE reads using MiXCR and keeps one entry per CDR3 protein. The sample contains approximately 63,000 distinct CDR3 sequences, about 6% of which appear only once. The sample here was whole blood, taken at baseline. Source of these receptors: an adult who was a healthcare worker with PCR-confirmed SARS-CoV-2 infection or an uninfected control (not recorded which).

Many counts were recorded for this clonotype. The CDR3 DNA reads TGTGCCAGCAGCTTTAGCAGGGGAAAGACCCAGTACTTC. This encodes CASSFSRGKTQYF. The chain links TRBV11-2 to TRBJ2-5; D might be TRBD1 (6 bases). V lost 3 bases to trimming and J lost 6 bases, with 11 bases between them. This CDR3 is 13 amino acids long. Per germline, CDR1 SGHAT and CDR2 FQNNGV. The entire variable domain, with the rest obtained from reference TRBV11-2 and TRBJ2-5, is as follows: EAGVAQSPRYKIIEKRQSVAFWCNPISGHATLYWYQQILGQGPKLLIQFQNNGVVDDSQLPKDRFSAERLKGVDSTLKIQPAKLEDSAVYLCASSFSRGKTQYFGPGTRLLVL.

V gene TRBV6-2 or TRBV6-3 combines with J gene TRBJ1-3; D remains unclear. CDR3 size: 14 residues. Germline CDR1 reads MNHEY; CDR2 reads SVGEGT. The V end lost 5 bases, the J end lost 0 bases, and 8 bases lay between the germline ends. In DNA, the CDR3 is TGTGCCAGCAGTCGCCGGGACTCTGGAAACACCATATATTTT. Its translation: CASSRRDSGNTIYF.

This clonotype was recorded many times. V usage is TRBV12-3 or TRBV12-4 and J usage is TRBJ2-1; 11 nucleotides match TRBD1. The CDR3 covers 17 residues. The trim removed 5 bases at V and 5 bases at J, leaving 11 bases unmatched. In DNA, the CDR3 is TGTGCCAGCAGTCCCAACCGGGGACAGGGGGTAGACAATGAGCAGTTCTTC. Amino acid sequence: CASSPNRGQGVDNEQFF.

This clonotype was seen ten or more times. The chain carries TRBV20-1 and TRBJ1-1; TRBD1 matches at 8 bases. The V gene's germline CDR1 is DFQATT and CDR2 SNEGSKA (reference sequence). The CDR3 is 13 amino acids. After removal of 6 bases from V and 0 bases from J, the junction contained 3 bases not matched to a gene. The CDR3 is CSAKTGVNTEAFF. The CDR3 DNA is TGCAGTGCCAAGACAGGGGTGAACACTGAAGCTTTCTTT.

This clonotype was counted at least ten times. The chain recombines TRBV5-4 with TRBJ1-1, with D tentatively TRBD1 (5 bases). Looked up from germline, CDR1 is SGHNT and CDR2 is YYREEE (reference sequence). This CDR3 contains 13 residues. Trimming shortened V by 1 base and J by 10 bases, and 14 bases separated the two germline ends. CDR3 amino acids: CASSLKGLGGAFF. The CDR3 DNA sequence: TGTGCCAGCAGCTTGAAGGGTTTGGGGGGAGCTTTCTTT.

In this sample, this clonotype turned up many times. The CDR3 nucleotides are TGCGCCAGCAGCCCCAGGGAATTGGATAATTCACCCCTCCACTTT. It specifies CASSPRELDNSPLHF. This chain links TRBV4-1 with TRBJ1-6; possible D gene TRBD1, 5 bases. The germline V and J ends were trimmed by 4 bases and 5 bases, with 12 bases remaining between them. The CDR3 sequence is 15 residues long. The germline V gene has CDR1 MGHRA and CDR2 YSYEKL.

This clonotype occurred many times. The chain has TRBV3-1 and TRBJ1-1; no firm D call. Per the germline V gene, CDR1 is LGHDT and CDR2 is YNNKEL (reference sequence). Trimming removed 8 bases from V and 7 bases from J, with 17 bases in between. The CDR3 has 13 residues. The CDR3: CASLSSPAGEAFF. The CDR3, as DNA: TGTGCCAGCTTAAGCAGCCCGGCTGGTGAAGCTTTCTTT.

This clonotype was seen at least ten times. The rearrangement joins TRBV28 to TRBJ2-5; D possibly corresponds to TRBD2 (6 bases). Germline CDR1 reads MDHEN; CDR2 reads SYDVKM. Trimming stripped 1 base from V and 0 bases from J, with 9 bases between. The CDR3 has 15 amino acids. The CDR3 coding sequence is TGTGCCAGCAGTTTATTCCGGGACTACCAAGAGACCCAGTACTTC. Translation: CASSLFRDYQETQYF. Using reference TRBV28 and TRBJ2-5 for the parts outside the CDR3, the full variable domain is DVKVTQSSRYLVKRTGEKVFLECVQDMDHENMFWYRQDPGLGLRLIYFSYDVKMKEKGDIPEGYSVSREKKERFSLILESASTNQTSMYLCASSLFRDYQETQYFGPGTRLLVL.

This clonotype has ten or more counts. The chain combines TRBV20-1 with TRBJ1-2, with D perhaps matching TRBD1 (6 bases). Germline V CDR1 and CDR2: DFQATT, SNEGSKA (reference sequence). This CDR3 is built from 15 residues. The V end lost 0 bases, the J end lost 8 bases, and 19 bases lay between the germline ends. The CDR3 region is CSARDETPGGGGYTF. In nucleotides, the CDR3 is TGCAGTGCTAGAGATGAAACCCCGGGAGGGGGAGGCTACACCTTC.

This clonotype occurred a few times. The chain couples TRBV27 to TRBJ2-3; D unresolved. Germline V gene sequence: CDR1 MNHEY, CDR2 SMNVEV (reference sequence). V lost 6 bases, J lost 6 bases, and 13 bases lay in between. This CDR3 spans 13 amino acids. The CDR3 is CASRFSSADTQYF. The CDR3 DNA is TGTGCCAGCAGATTTAGTTCGGCGGATACGCAGTATTTT.